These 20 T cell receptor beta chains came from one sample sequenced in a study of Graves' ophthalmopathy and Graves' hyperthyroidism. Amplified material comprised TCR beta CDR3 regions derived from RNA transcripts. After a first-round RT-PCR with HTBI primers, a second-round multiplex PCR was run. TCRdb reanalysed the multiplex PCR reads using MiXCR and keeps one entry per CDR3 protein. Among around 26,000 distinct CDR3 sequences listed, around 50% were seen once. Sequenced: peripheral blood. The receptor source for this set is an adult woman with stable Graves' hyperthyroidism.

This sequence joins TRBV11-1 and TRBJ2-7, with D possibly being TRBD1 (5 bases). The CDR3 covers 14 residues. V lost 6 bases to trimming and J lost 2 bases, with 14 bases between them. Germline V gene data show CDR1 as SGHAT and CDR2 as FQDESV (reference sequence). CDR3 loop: CASSSRTRTYEQYF. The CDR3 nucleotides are TGTGCCAGCAGTTCTCGGACACGGACCTACGAGCAGTACTTC. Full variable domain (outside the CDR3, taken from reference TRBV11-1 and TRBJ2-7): EAEVAQSPRYKITEKSQAVAFWCDPISGHATLYWYRQILGQGPELLVQFQDESVVDDSQLPKDRFSAERLKGVDSTLKIQPAELGDSAMYLCASSSRTRTYEQYFGPGTRLTVT.

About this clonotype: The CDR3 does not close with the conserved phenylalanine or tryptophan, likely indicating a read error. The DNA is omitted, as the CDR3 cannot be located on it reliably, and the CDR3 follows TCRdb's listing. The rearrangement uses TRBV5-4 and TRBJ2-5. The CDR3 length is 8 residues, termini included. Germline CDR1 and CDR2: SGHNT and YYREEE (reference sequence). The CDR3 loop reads CASSFKSS.

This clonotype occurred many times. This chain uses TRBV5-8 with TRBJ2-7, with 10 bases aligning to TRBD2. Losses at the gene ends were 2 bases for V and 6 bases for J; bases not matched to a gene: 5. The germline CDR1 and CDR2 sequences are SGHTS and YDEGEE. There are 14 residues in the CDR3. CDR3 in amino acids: CASSFPASGSEQYF. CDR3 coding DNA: TGTGCCAGCAGCTTCCCGGCTAGCGGGAGCGAGCAGTACTTC.

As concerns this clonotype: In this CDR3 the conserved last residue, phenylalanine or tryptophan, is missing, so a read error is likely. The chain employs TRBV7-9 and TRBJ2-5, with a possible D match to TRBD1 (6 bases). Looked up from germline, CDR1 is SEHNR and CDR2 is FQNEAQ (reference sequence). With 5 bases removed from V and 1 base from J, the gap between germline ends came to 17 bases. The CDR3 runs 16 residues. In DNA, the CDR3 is TGTGCCAGCAGCCCGGTTATGCAGGGGACCCAAGAGACCCAGTACTGC. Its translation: CASSPVMQGTQETQYC.

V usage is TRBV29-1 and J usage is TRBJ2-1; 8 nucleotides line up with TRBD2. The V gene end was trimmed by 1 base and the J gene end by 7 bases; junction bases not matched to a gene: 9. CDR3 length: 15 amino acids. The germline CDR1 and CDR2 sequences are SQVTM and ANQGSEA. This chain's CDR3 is CSVEVTGGFYNEQFF. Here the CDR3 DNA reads TGCAGCGTTGAAGTCACGGGAGGGTTCTATAATGAGCAGTTCTTC.

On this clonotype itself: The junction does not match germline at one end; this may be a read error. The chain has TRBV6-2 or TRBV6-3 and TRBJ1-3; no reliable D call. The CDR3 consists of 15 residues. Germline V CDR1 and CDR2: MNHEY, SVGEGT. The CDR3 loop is CASSRGYVAGNTIHF. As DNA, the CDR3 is TGTGCCAGCAGTAGAGGGTATGTCGCTGGAAACACCATACATTTT.

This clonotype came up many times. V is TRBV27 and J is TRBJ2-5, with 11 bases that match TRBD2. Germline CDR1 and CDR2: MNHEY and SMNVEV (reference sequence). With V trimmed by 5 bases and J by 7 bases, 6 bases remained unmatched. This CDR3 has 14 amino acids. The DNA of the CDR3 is TGTGCCAGCAGTGAACTAGCGGGAGTTCGGACCCAGTACTTC. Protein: CASSELAGVRTQYF.

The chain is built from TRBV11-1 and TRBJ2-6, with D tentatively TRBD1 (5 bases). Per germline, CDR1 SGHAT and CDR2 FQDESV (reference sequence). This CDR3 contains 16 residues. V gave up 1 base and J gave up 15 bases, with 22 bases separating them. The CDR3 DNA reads TGTGCCAGCAGCTTAGGTAGTAGCTCTGGGGCCGACGCCCTGACTTTC. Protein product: CASSLGSSSGADALTF.

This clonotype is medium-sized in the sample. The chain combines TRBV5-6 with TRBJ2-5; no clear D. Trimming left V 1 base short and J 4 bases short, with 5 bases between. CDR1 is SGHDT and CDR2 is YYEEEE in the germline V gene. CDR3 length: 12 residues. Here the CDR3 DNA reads TGTGCCAGCAGCTTGTCGCCAGAGACCCAGTACTTC. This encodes CASSLSPETQYF. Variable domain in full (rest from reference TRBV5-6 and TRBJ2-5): DAGVTQSPTHLIKTRGQQVTLRCSPKSGHDTVSWYQQALGQGPQFIFQYYEEEERQRGNFPDRFSGHQFPNYSSELNVNALLLGDSALYLCASSLSPETQYFGPGTRLLVL.

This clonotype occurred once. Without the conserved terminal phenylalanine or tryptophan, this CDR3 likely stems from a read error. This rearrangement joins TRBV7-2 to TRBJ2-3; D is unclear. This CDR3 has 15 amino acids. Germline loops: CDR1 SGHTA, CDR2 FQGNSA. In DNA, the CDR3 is TGTGCCAGCAGCCCAAGAACGGTAGACACAGAAACGCAGTATTTA. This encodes CASSPRTVDTETQYL.

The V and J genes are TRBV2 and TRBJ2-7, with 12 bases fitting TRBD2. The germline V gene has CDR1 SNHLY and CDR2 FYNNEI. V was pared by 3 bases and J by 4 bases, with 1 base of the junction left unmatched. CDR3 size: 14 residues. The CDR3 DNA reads TGTGCCAGCAGTGAGCTAGCGGGAGGGTACGAGCAGTACTTC. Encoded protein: CASSELAGGYEQYF. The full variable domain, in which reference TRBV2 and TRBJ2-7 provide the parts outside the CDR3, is EPEVTQTPSHQVTQMGQEVILRCVPISNHLYFYWYRQILGQKVEFLVSFYNNEISEKSEIFDDQFSVERPDGSNFTLKIRSTKLEDSAMYFCASSELAGGYEQYFGPGTRLTVT.

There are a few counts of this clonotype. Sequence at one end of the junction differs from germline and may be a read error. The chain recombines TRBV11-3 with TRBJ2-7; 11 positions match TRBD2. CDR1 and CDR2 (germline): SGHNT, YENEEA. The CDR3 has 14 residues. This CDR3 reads CASSLTSGSDEQHF. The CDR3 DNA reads TGTGCCAGCAGCTTAACTAGCGGGAGCGACGAGCAACACTTC.

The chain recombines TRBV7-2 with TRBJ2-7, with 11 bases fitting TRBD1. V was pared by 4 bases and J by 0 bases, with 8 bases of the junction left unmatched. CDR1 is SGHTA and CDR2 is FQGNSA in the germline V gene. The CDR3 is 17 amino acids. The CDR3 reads CASSSRDRGGSSYEQYF. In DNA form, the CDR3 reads TGTGCCAGCAGCTCCCGGGACAGGGGGGGTAGCTCCTACGAGCAGTACTTC.

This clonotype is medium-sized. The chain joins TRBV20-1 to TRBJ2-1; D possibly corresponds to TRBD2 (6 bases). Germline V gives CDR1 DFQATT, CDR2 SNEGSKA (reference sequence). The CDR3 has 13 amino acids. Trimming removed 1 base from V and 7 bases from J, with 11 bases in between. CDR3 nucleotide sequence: TGCAGTGCTAGAGGAGGGGCGGGGAATGAGCAGTTCTTC. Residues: CSARGGAGNEQFF.

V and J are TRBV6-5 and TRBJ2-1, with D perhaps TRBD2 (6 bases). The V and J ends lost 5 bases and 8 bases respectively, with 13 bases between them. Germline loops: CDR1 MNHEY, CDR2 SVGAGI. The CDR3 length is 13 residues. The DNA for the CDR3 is TGTGCCAGCAGTGTTTGGGGGGAGGATGAGCAGTTCTTC. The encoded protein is CASSVWGEDEQFF.

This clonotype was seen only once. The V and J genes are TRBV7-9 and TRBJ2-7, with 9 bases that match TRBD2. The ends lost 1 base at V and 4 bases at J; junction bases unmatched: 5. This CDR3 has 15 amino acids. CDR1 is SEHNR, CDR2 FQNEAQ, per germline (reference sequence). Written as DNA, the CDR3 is TGTGCCAGCAGCTTAGTGGCTAGCGGGGTTTACGAGCAGTACTTC. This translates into CASSLVASGVYEQYF. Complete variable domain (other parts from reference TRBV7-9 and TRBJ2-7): DTGVSQNPRHKITKRGQNVTFRCDPISEHNRLYWYRQTLGQGPEFLTYFQNEAQLEKSRLLSDRFSAERPKGSFSTLEIQRTEQGDSAMYLCASSLVASGVYEQYFGPGTRLTVT.

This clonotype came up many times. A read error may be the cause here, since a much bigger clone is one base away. Here the CDR3 DNA reads TGCGCCAGCAGCCGAGATTTCGGGTGGACGACCCAGCATTTT. Its translation is CASSRDFGWTTQHF. The J gene is TRBJ1-5, the V gene TRBV4-1; D remains ambiguous. Deletions cut 4 bases from V and 11 bases from J, with 18 bases between. The CDR3 runs 14 residues. Germline CDR1 reads MGHRA; CDR2 reads YSYEKL.

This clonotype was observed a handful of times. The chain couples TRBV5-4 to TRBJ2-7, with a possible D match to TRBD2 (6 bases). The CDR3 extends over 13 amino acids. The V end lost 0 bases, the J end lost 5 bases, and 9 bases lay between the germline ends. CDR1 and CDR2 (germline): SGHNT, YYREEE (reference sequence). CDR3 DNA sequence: TGTGCCAGCAGCTTGGCGGGGGTCCACGAGCAGTACTTC. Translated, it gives CASSLAGVHEQYF.

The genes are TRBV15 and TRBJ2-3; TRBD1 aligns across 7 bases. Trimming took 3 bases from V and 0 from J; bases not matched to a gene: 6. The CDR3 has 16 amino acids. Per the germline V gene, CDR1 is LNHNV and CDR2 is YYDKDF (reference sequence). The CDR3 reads CATSRKTGSSTDTQYF. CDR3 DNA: TGTGCCACCAGCAGGAAGACAGGGTCTAGCACAGATACGCAGTATTTT.

The CDR3 protein is CASSLRLQSEQFF. CDR3 nucleotide sequence: TGTGCCAGCAGCTTACGGTTACAGAGCGAGCAGTTCTTC. The chain links TRBV7-6 to TRBJ2-1; no clear D. V was pared by 2 bases and J by 10 bases, with 12 bases between. Germline CDR1 and CDR2: SGHVS and FNYEAQ. This CDR3 spans 13 amino acids.